This TCR beta chain stems from a study of CD8+ T cells in alopecia areata. About the study: Tofacitinib administration to treated patients was oral, at 5 to 10 mg twice daily. Regarding the study as a whole: Because of a solitary nonresponder, the connection of baseline CD8+ expansion to response stays uncertain.

In germline, CDR1 is SNHLY, CDR2 FYNNEI. The CDR3 covers 13 residues. The junction had 1 base not matched to a gene; V was cut back by 4 bases and J by 4 bases. With regard to this clone: Its matching antigen is unknown.

Treatment reported: oral pan-JAK inhibitor, 5-10 mg twice daily. From alopecia areata patients, lesional scalp punch biopsies and peripheral blood were collected. In each case, RNA was isolated and then reverse transcribed into cDNA as the sequencing template. Measured with immunoSEQ multiplex PCR; TCRdb has only the in-frame clones, and not every one. The sample has some 190,000 clones, about 60% seen once. This chain links TRBV2 with TRBJ1-2, with 9 bases aligning to TRBD1. The receptor was derived from a human donor with alopecia areata. Sequenced here: CD4+ T cells sorted from blood, sampled at week 4, from a patient treated with tofacitinib. DNA of the CDR3: TGTGCCAGCAGTGGGGACAGGGTCTATGGCTACACCTTC. It specifies CASSGDRVYGYTF.